Presented here are 27 T cell receptor beta chains from one specimen sequenced in a study of blood T cell repertoires in COVID-19. Here immunoSEQ multiplex PCR was the method, and the copy in TCRdb shows in-frame clones only, minus some. The table includes over 85,000 clones, roughly 85% detected once. The sequenced sample consisted of peripheral blood. The receptors shown here come from a man aged 45-65 years with active COVID-19.

The chain employs TRBV5-1 and TRBJ1-1, with TRBD1 matching 7 bases. There are 15 residues in the CDR3. Germline CDR1 and CDR2: SGHRS and YFSETQ. Germline trimming cut 0 bases from V and 4 bases from J; bases unmatched to any gene: 6. The CDR3 DNA follows: TGCGCCAGCAGCTTGGGACAGGGAAGGGTCACTGAAGCTTTCTTT. Protein product: CASSLGQGRVTEAFF.

This clone has a single count. The chain joins TRBV30 to TRBJ1-3, with D possibly being TRBD1 (6 bases). V lost 4 bases to trimming and J lost 8 bases, with 18 bases between them. The CDR3 extends over 14 amino acids. CDR1 GTSNPN and CDR2 SVGIG come from the germline V gene (reference sequence). This chain's CDR3 is CAWNKKGGRDTIYF. The CDR3 DNA reads TGTGCCTGGAACAAAAAGGGGGGGCGGGACACCATATATTTT.

This clone has a handful of counts. The rearrangement links TRBV4-1 to TRBJ1-2; D gene ambiguous. The CDR3 has 15 amino acids. The germline CDR1 and CDR2 sequences are MGHRA and YSYEKL. The V and J ends lost 0 bases and 2 bases respectively, with 10 bases between them. In nucleotides, the CDR3 is TGCGCCAGCAGCCAAGAATACCAGGAAAACTATGGCTACACCTTC. Protein sequence: CASSQEYQENYGYTF.

V and J are TRBV19 and TRBJ2-7; 8 positions match TRBD1. Per germline, CDR1 LNHDA and CDR2 SQIVND (reference sequence). After removal of 5 bases from V and 4 bases from J, the junction contained 4 bases not matched to a gene. The CDR3 loop spans 13 amino acids. The CDR3 spells CASSPTGAYEQYF. The CDR3 nucleotides read TGTGCCAGTAGTCCGACAGGGGCGTACGAGCAGTACTTC.

The rearrangement joins TRBV5-4 to TRBJ2-7, with 11 bases fitting TRBD1. Per the germline V gene, CDR1 is SGHNT and CDR2 is YYREEE (reference sequence). Trimming removed 3 bases from V and 5 bases from J; junction bases left unmatched: 7. The CDR3 consists of 15 residues. CDR3 bases: TGTGCCAGCAGCTCCCACCGGGACAGGGGGGACGAGCAGTACTTC. It codes for CASSSHRDRGDEQYF.

The gene calls are TRBV7-8 and TRBJ1-2; TRBD1 might be the D (5 bases). Germline values: CDR1 SGHVS, CDR2 FQNEAQ. The CDR3 covers 13 residues. V was cut by 3 bases and J by 6 bases, with 11 bases left in between. In DNA, the CDR3 is TGTGCCAGCAGCTTCGTCCGGGGGGATGGCTACACCTTC. Translating gives CASSFVRGDGYTF.

The chain couples TRBV3-1 (or the pseudogene TRBV3-2) to TRBJ2-2, with a possible D match to TRBD2 (6 bases). The V gene lost 4 bases and the J gene lost 5 bases, with 17 bases spanning the gap. The CDR3 length is 16 residues. Germline V gene lookup returns CDR1 LGHDT and CDR2 YNNKEL (reference sequence). In DNA form, the CDR3 reads TGTGCCAGCAGCCCCTCTTGGGGGGTCGAAACCGGGGAGCTGTTTTTT. Translating gives CASSPSWGVETGELFF.

The chain combines TRBV5-1 with TRBJ2-3; D is possibly TRBD1 (5 bases). The CDR3 contains 14 residues. V lost 10 bases and J 2 bases, leaving 17 bases between the germline ends. CDR1 and CDR2 (germline): SGHRS, YFSETQ. This CDR3 is CAGKKDIHTDTQYF. In nucleotides, the CDR3 is TGCGCCGGCAAAAAGGACATTCACACAGATACGCAGTATTTT. The whole variable domain, remainder taken from reference TRBV5-1 and TRBJ2-3, is KAGVTQTPRYLIKTRGQQVTLSCSPISGHRSVSWYQQTPGQGLQFLFEYFSETQRNKGNFPGRFSGRQFSNSRSEMNVSTLELGDSALYLCAGKKDIHTDTQYFGPGTRLTVL.

The CDR3 DNA is TGTGCCAGCAGTGACGTCGGGGGGGCGGAGACCCAGTACTTC. Its protein product is CASSDVGGAETQYF. This chain connects TRBV25-1 to TRBJ2-5, with 8 bases that match TRBD2. This CDR3 has 14 amino acids. CDR1 is MGHDK and CDR2 is SYGVNS in the germline V gene. V lost 3 bases, J lost 5 bases, and 5 bases stayed unmatched.

The V gene is TRBV10-3, the J gene TRBJ2-1; 8 bases agree with TRBD2. The CDR3 is 14 residues long. Germline V gene sequence: CDR1 ENHRY, CDR2 SYGVKD. V lost 7 bases, J lost 8 bases, and 10 bases stayed unmatched. The CDR3 DNA follows: TGTGCCATCACTCGGGGGGGCAGTTTCGATGAGCAGTTCTTC. It encodes CAITRGGSFDEQFF.

The rearrangement joins TRBV9 to TRBJ2-7; 11 nucleotides match TRBD2. The ends lost 3 bases at V and 3 bases at J; junction bases unmatched: 5. The CDR3 runs 15 residues. Germline V lookup: CDR1 SGDLS, CDR2 YYNGEE. DNA for the CDR3: TGTGCCAGCAGCGCCGGGACTAGCGGTTACTACGAGCAGTACTTC. Amino acids: CASSAGTSGYYEQYF.

This clone was seen a handful of times. J is TRBJ2-2 and V is TRBV19, with D possibly being TRBD1 (6 bases). Germline-derived CDR1 and CDR2 are LNHDA and SQIVND (reference sequence). The CDR3 has 16 amino acids. The V end lost 6 bases, the J end lost 5 bases, and 19 bases lay between the germline ends. As DNA, the CDR3 is TGTGCCAGTAGACTGGACAGTCCTGGGGAGACCGGGGAGCTGTTTTTT. Translating gives CASRLDSPGETGELFF.

The chain couples TRBV12-3 or TRBV12-4 to TRBJ1-1; D is unclear. The CDR3 has 13 amino acids. V was trimmed by 1 base and J by 7 bases, leaving 10 bases between them. Here the CDR3 DNA reads TGTGCCAGCAGTTTAGTTACACAGAATGAAGCTTTCTTT. This gives the protein CASSLVTQNEAFF.

CDR3 sequence reads: CASSYGGKSSGNTIYF. The DNA for the CDR3 is TGTGCCAGCAGTTACGGCGGGAAGAGCTCTGGAAACACCATATATTTT. The V call is TRBV6-6, the J call TRBJ1-3; D is undetermined. In germline, CDR1 is MNHNY, CDR2 SVGAGI (reference sequence). CDR3 length: 16 amino acids. V dropped 2 bases and J dropped 0 bases, with 11 bases sitting between them.

This clone showed up just once. The J gene is TRBJ2-2, the V gene TRBV5-8, with D unclear. The CDR3 has 15 residues. The V end was cut by 0 bases, the J end by 4 bases, with 10 bases between. Germline V gene data show CDR1 as SGHTS and CDR2 as YDEGEE. For the CDR3, the DNA is TGTGCCAGCAGCTTGGATCCTAGTCGCACCGGGGAGCTGTTTTTT. This codes for CASSLDPSRTGELFF.

The chain combines TRBV9 with TRBJ1-2; a possible D gene is TRBD1 (6 bases). Germline loops: CDR1 SGDLS, CDR2 YYNGEE. V shed 0 bases and J shed 4 bases, with 13 bases lying between them. The CDR3 consists of 15 residues. CDR3 sequence reads: CASSVGDTSFYGYTF. CDR3 in DNA: TGTGCCAGCAGCGTAGGGGACACCTCGTTCTATGGCTACACCTTC.

A note on this clone: The same CDR3 arises from other DNA sequences in this sample as well. The V call is TRBV11-3, the J call TRBJ2-3; unclear D gene. V dropped 2 bases and J dropped 0 bases, with 6 bases sitting between them. Germline CDR1 and CDR2: SGHNT and YENEEA. The CDR3 is 14 amino acids. CDR3 nucleotides: TGTGCCAGCAGCTTAACAGCAAGCACAGATACGCAGTATTTT. It translates to CASSLTASTDTQYF.

This clone occurred a few times. The chain employs TRBV18 and TRBJ2-1, with a possible D match to TRBD2 (5 bases). Trimming shortened V by 4 bases and J by 7 bases, and 8 bases separated the two germline ends. The CDR3 consists of 12 residues. From germline, CDR1 is KGHSH and CDR2 LQKENI. The CDR3 reads CASSLRGNEQFF. DNA of the CDR3: TGTGCCAGCTCACTTCGGGGAAATGAGCAGTTCTTC.

The V and J genes are TRBV3-1 (or the pseudogene TRBV3-2) and TRBJ2-1, with 8 nucleotides matching TRBD2. J lost 5 bases, V lost 1 base, and 13 bases had no gene match. The CDR3 runs to 18 residues. CDR1 and CDR2 (germline): LGHDT, YNNKEL (reference sequence). In DNA, the CDR3 is TGTGCCAGCAGCCAAGTCGTCTCGGGAGGGATTAAGAACAATGAGCAGTTCTTC. Protein sequence: CASSQVVSGGIKNNEQFF.

This chain links TRBV28 with TRBJ2-7; 8 positions agree with TRBD1. Per the germline V gene, CDR1 is MDHEN and CDR2 is SYDVKM. CDR3 length: 13 amino acids. Trimming removed 6 bases from V and 2 bases from J; junction bases left unmatched: 3. The DNA of the CDR3 is TGTGCCAGCAGAGGACAGGGCCCCTACGAGCAGTACTTC. Translation: CASRGQGPYEQYF. The full variable domain, completed using reference TRBV28 and TRBJ2-7, is DVKVTQSSRYLVKRTGEKVFLECVQDMDHENMFWYRQDPGLGLRLIYFSYDVKMKEKGDIPEGYSVSREKKERFSLILESASTNQTSMYLCASRGQGPYEQYFGPGTRLTVT.

The chain couples TRBV29-1 to TRBJ1-1; the match to TRBD1 covers 7 bases. Trimming took 7 bases from V and 1 from J; bases not matched to a gene: 3. This CDR3 contains 12 residues. CDR1 and CDR2 (germline): SQVTM, ANQGSEA. CDR3 DNA sequence: TGCAGCGGAAGACAGGGGAACACTGAAGCTTTCTTT. This translates into CSGRQGNTEAFF.

The chain couples TRBV14 to TRBJ2-2; D is possibly TRBD2 (6 bases). CDR3 length: 13 amino acids. Germline loops: CDR1 SGHDN, CDR2 FVKESK. Between the trimmed V and J ends, which lost 4 bases and 7 bases, there was a span of 10 bases. CDR3 in DNA: TGTGCCAGCAGCCCTCTCGGGGGCGGGGAGCTGTTTTTT. Translated, it gives CASSPLGGGELFF.

The J gene is TRBJ1-2, the V gene TRBV5-6; D is unresolved. The CDR3 sequence is 12 residues long. The germline CDR1 and CDR2 sequences are SGHDT and YYEEEE. Deletions cut 1 base from V and 2 bases from J, with 3 bases between. CDR3 sequence (DNA): TGTGCCAGCAGCTTGCGGAACTATGGCTACACCTTC. It yields the protein CASSLRNYGYTF.

The V and J genes are TRBV11-1 and TRBJ1-3; 7 bases line up with TRBD1. CDR1 and CDR2 from the germline V gene are SGHAT and FQDESV (reference sequence). The CDR3 extends over 16 amino acids. V gave up 5 bases and J gave up 0 bases; unmatched junction bases: 7. DNA of the CDR3: TGTGCCAGCAGCAGAGGACAGGCGCTCTCTGGAAACACCATATATTTT. This gives the protein CASSRGQALSGNTIYF.

This sequence joins TRBV7-8 and TRBJ2-3, with TRBD2 identical over 8 bases. This CDR3 comprises 17 residues. Germline V gene data show CDR1 as SGHVS and CDR2 as FQNEAQ. J lost 2 bases, V lost 2 bases, and 9 bases had no gene match. The CDR3 nucleotides are TGTGCCAGCAGCTTACCCAAGCGGGGGAAAACCACAGATACGCAGTATTTT. This codes for CASSLPKRGKTTDTQYF.

The V call is TRBV7-3, the J call TRBJ2-3, with 10 bases lining up with TRBD2. V gave up 5 bases and J gave up 5 bases; unmatched junction bases: 10. This CDR3 comprises 16 residues. Germline-derived CDR1 and CDR2 are SGHTA and FQGTGA. CDR3 bases: TGTGCCAGCAGCCCCCGGAAGCGGGGGGGCAAAGATACGCAGTATTTT. The encoded protein is CASSPRKRGGKDTQYF.

This clone was observed a handful of times. This chain links TRBV7-2 with TRBJ1-2; 10 bases map to TRBD1. Germline V gene lookup returns CDR1 SGHTA and CDR2 FQGNSA. The CDR3 sequence is 14 residues long. J gave up 12 bases and V 5 bases, and 12 bases lay outside the gene matches. The CDR3 region is CASSGSRDRGRNTF. The CDR3 DNA sequence: TGTGCCAGCAGCGGGAGCCGGGACAGGGGCCGGAACACCTTC. Full variable domain (remainder filled in from reference TRBV7-2 and TRBJ1-2): GAGVSQSPSNKVTEKGKDVELRCDPISGHTALYWYRQSLGQGLEFLIYFQGNSAPDKSGLPSDRFSAERTGGSVSTLTIQRTQQEDSAVYLCASSGSRDRGRNTFGSGTRLTVV.